This is a list of T cell receptor beta chains from one sample in a study of blood T cell repertoires in COVID-19. Assay: immunoSEQ multiplex PCR; the TCRdb copy retains only in-frame clones and omits some. In the table there are a few hundred thousand clones, 85% to 90% of which are singletons. The material sequenced was PBMCs or T cells enriched from blood (not recorded which). Receptors originate from a woman between 18 and 29 years old who had recovered from COVID-19. CDR3s include the opening cysteine and the closing phenylalanine or tryptophan. The D gene is left open where the match is weak.

-	TRBV3-1/TRBV3-2	TRBJ1-2	CASSQGTPYGYTF
TRBD2	TRBV6-6	TRBJ2-7	CASSRRLATRDIEQYF
-	TRBV11-2	TRBJ1-6	CASSLDVQNNSPLHF
-	TRBV6-1	TRBJ1-5	CASSEGGVYQYSNQPQHF
-	TRBV30	TRBJ2-7	CAWSVLFRADEQYF
TRBD1	TRBV5-1	TRBJ2-1	CASSIGTGNYNEQFF
-	TRBV19	TRBJ2-2	CASSSRVGTGELFF
TRBD1	TRBV5-4	TRBJ1-2	CASSLRRGNYGYTF
-	TRBV11-2	TRBJ2-7	CASSPQVREQYF
TRBD2	TRBV4-3	TRBJ2-7	CASSQDTASGGYEQYF
TRBD1	TRBV6-1	TRBJ1-2	CASSEKGASYGYTF
-	TRBV7-9	TRBJ2-5	CASSLGGRETQYF